One sample yielded the 3 T cell receptor beta chains listed below, sequenced in a study of blood T cell repertoires in COVID-19. Libraries were prepared by immunoSEQ multiplex PCR; TCRdb keeps only in-frame clonotypes and omits some of them. The data show roughly 250,000 clones, with over 80% seen just once and over 5.5% held by the top ten. Sequencing was done on a sample of peripheral blood. Receptors were obtained from a woman aged 60-75 years with active or convalescent COVID-19.

V gene TRBV24-1 combines with J gene TRBJ2-3; D gene unclear. Germline CDR1 reads KGHDR; CDR2 reads SFDVKD. V was trimmed by 9 bases and J by 2 bases, leaving 8 bases between them. This CDR3 has 12 residues. The CDR3 nucleotides are TGTGCCACCGGGCGTGACACAGATACGCAGTATTTT. This sequence encodes CATGRDTDTQYF.

The chain employs TRBV7-9 and TRBJ2-7, with TRBD2 matching over 10 bases. V was clipped by 3 bases and J by 2 bases; unmatched bases: 4. In germline, CDR1 is SEHNR, CDR2 FQNEAQ (reference sequence). This CDR3 is 15 amino acids long. CDR3 bases: TGTGCCAGCAGCTTCAGCGGGGGGGCCGCCTACGAGCAGTACGTC. This sequence encodes CASSFSGGAAYEQYV.

The chain has TRBV9 and TRBJ2-7; tentatively, D is TRBD2 (7 bases). The V end was cut by 0 bases, the J end by 2 bases, with 9 bases between. The germline CDR1 and CDR2 sequences are SGDLS and YYNGEE. The CDR3 spans 14 residues. CDR3 protein: CASSVEGGAYEQYF. DNA of the CDR3: TGTGCCAGCAGCGTAGAAGGGGGGGCCTACGAGCAGTACTTC.